The 17 T cell receptor beta chains below come from one sample, sequenced in a study of T-cell memory formation after mild COVID-19. TCRdb reprocessed the 5' RACE reads via MiXCR and lists one record per CDR3 protein. The table shows roughly 300,000 distinct CDR3 sequences, with roughly 15% occurring only once. The specimen was PBMCs or a T cell subset sorted from them (not recorded which). All receptors come from a man aged 18 to 35 who had mild COVID-19 (a few samples of this study predate the infection). Cell type and time point are not known.

V and J are TRBV7-9 and TRBJ2-3; tentatively, D is TRBD2 (6 bases). The CDR3 runs to 14 residues. The germline CDR1 and CDR2 sequences are SEHNR and FQNEAQ (reference sequence). Between the trimmed V and J ends, which lost 3 bases and 3 bases, there was a span of 10 bases. The chain's CDR3 is CASSFNSGTDTQYF. DNA of the CDR3: TGTGCCAGCAGCTTCAATAGCGGTACAGATACGCAGTATTTT.

The chain employs TRBV5-1 and TRBJ1-2; tentative D call: TRBD1 (6 bases). This CDR3 comprises 13 residues. Trimming left V 3 bases short and J 8 bases short, with 14 bases between. Germline CDR1 reads SGHRS; CDR2 reads YFSETQ. In DNA form, the CDR3 reads TGCGCCAGCAGCTCCCACAGGGACTCCGGCTACACCTTC. Translating gives CASSSHRDSGYTF.

This clonotype has just a few counts. CDR3 protein: CASMEWGGQETQYF. Written as DNA, the CDR3 is TGCGCCAGCATGGAGTGGGGGGGCCAAGAGACCCAGTACTTC. This rearrangement joins TRBV5-1 to TRBJ2-5, with 7 bases fitting TRBD2. This CDR3 has 14 amino acids. The germline V gene encodes CDR1 SGHRS and CDR2 YFSETQ. V was clipped by 6 bases and J by 1 base; unmatched bases: 6. The whole variable domain, remainder taken from reference TRBV5-1 and TRBJ2-5, is KAGVTQTPRYLIKTRGQQVTLSCSPISGHRSVSWYQQTPGQGLQFLFEYFSETQRNKGNFPGRFSGRQFSNSRSEMNVSTLELGDSALYLCASMEWGGQETQYFGPGTRLLVL.

This clonotype was seen more than once but under ten times. The genes are TRBV10-2 and TRBJ2-7, with D perhaps TRBD2 (6 bases). Trimming stripped 6 bases from V and 1 base from J, with 10 bases between. Germline-derived CDR1 and CDR2 are WSHSY and SAAADI. The CDR3 consists of 13 residues. The CDR3 nucleotides read TGCGCCAGCAGAAGACTAGGGTCCTACGAGCAGTACTTC. It yields the protein CASRRLGSYEQYF.

The V gene is TRBV6-5, the J gene TRBJ1-6, with D maybe TRBD1 (6 bases). Trimming removed 6 bases from V and 8 bases from J, with 14 bases in between. This CDR3 spans 14 amino acids. Germline assignment: CDR1 MNHEY and CDR2 SVGAGI. The DNA of the CDR3 is TGTGCCAGCAGAGTTCAGGGGTCGTATTCACCCCTCCACTTT. Encoded protein: CASRVQGSYSPLHF.

This clonotype was counted between two and nine times. This chain connects TRBV12-3 or TRBV12-4 to TRBJ1-1; D might be TRBD1 (5 bases). Trimming pared 5 bases from V and 4 bases from J, leaving 11 bases between. CDR3 size: 13 residues. In nucleotides, the CDR3 is TGTGCCAGCAGTGCCGGGGGAGTCACTGAAGCTTTCTTT. Protein sequence: CASSAGGVTEAFF.

This clonotype was observed at least ten times. The V and J genes are TRBV14 and TRBJ2-4; TRBD1 aligns across 8 bases. Losses at the gene ends were 2 bases for V and 8 bases for J; bases not matched to a gene: 8. Germline CDR1 and CDR2: SGHDN and FVKESK. The CDR3 extends over 15 amino acids. The CDR3 DNA reads TGTGCCAGCAGCCAACTTACAGGGGGGTCGGACATTCAGTACTTC. Its protein product is CASSQLTGGSDIQYF. The whole variable domain, filled in from reference TRBV14 and TRBJ2-4, reads EAGVTQFPSHSVIEKGQTVTLRCDPISGHDNLYWYRRVMGKEIKFLLHFVKESKQDESGMPNNRFLAERTGGTYSTLKVQPAELEDSGVYFCASSQLTGGSDIQYFGAGTRLSVL.

The chain has TRBV25-1 and TRBJ2-1; D uncertain. Trimming stripped 3 bases from V and 7 bases from J, with 10 bases between. The CDR3 loop spans 13 amino acids. Germline V gene lookup returns CDR1 MGHDK and CDR2 SYGVNS. CDR3 sequence reads: CASSDGRRNEQFF. The CDR3 coding sequence is TGTGCCAGCAGTGATGGGCGTAGGAATGAGCAGTTCTTC.

This clonotype was observed a handful of times. The V and J genes are TRBV7-3 and TRBJ1-1; the match to TRBD1 covers 10 bases. CDR1 is SGHTA and CDR2 is FQGTGA in the germline V gene. The ends lost 5 bases at V and 5 bases at J; junction bases unmatched: 11. The CDR3 has 16 amino acids. The CDR3 bases are TGTGCCAGCAGCCCCCGGACAGGGGGATTCTTGACTGAAGCTTTCTTT. This encodes CASSPRTGGFLTEAFF.

This chain uses TRBV13 with TRBJ2-3; D possibly corresponds to TRBD2 (6 bases). Trimming took 5 bases from V and 5 from J, leaving 14 bases between them. There are 14 residues in the CDR3. Germline V CDR1 and CDR2: PRHDT, FYEKMQ (reference sequence). The CDR3: CASSPRGRKDTQYF. The CDR3 DNA follows: TGTGCCAGCAGCCCGCGGGGACGGAAAGATACGCAGTATTTT.

CDR3 in DNA: TGCAGTGCTAGAGCGGGGAGACTATCCGGTTCGAAGACTGAAGCTTTCTTT. Translation: CSARAGRLSGSKTEAFF. The V gene is TRBV20-1, the J gene TRBJ1-1; no clear D gene. Trimming took off 1 base at V and 5 bases at J, with 23 bases between the two ends. CDR1 and CDR2 (germline): DFQATT, SNEGSKA (reference sequence). This CDR3 is built from 17 residues.

This clonotype was recorded a few times. V is TRBV12-3 or TRBV12-4 and J is TRBJ2-7; a weak D match, TRBD1 (6 bases). Trimming cost V 5 bases and J 7 bases, with 9 bases left between them. The CDR3 sequence is 11 residues long. CDR3 coding DNA: TGTGCCAGCAGTGGACAGAGAGAGCAGTACTTC. Protein product: CASSGQREQYF.

This clonotype has just a few counts. V gene TRBV7-2 combines with J gene TRBJ2-3; 8 nucleotides align to TRBD2. J lost 6 bases, V lost 5 bases, and 7 bases had no gene match. Germline V lookup: CDR1 SGHTA, CDR2 FQGNSA. The CDR3 runs 14 residues. The chain's CDR3 is CASSRSGGRDTQYF. CDR3 nucleotide sequence: TGTGCCAGCAGCCGATCTGGCGGGAGGGATACGCAGTATTTT. Combining the CDR3 with reference TRBV7-2 and TRBJ2-3 gives the whole variable domain GAGVSQSPSNKVTEKGKDVELRCDPISGHTALYWYRQSLGQGLEFLIYFQGNSAPDKSGLPSDRFSAERTGGSVSTLTIQRTQQEDSAVYLCASSRSGGRDTQYFGPGTRLTVL.

A few counts support this clonotype. The rearrangement uses TRBV6-2 or TRBV6-3 and TRBJ2-2; 7 bases line up with TRBD2. The germline V gene encodes CDR1 MNHEY and CDR2 SVGEGT. The J segment lost 4 bases and the V segment lost 1 base, leaving 12 bases of the junction unmatched. This CDR3 region has 18 residues. CDR3 DNA sequence: TGTGCCAGCAGTTACTTCCTAGGGGAGGGTAAAGGCACCGGGGAGCTGTTTTTT. Amino acids: CASSYFLGEGKGTGELFF.

This clonotype was seen more than once but under ten times. V and J are TRBV9 and TRBJ2-2; 9 nucleotides line up with TRBD1. This CDR3 has 16 amino acids. The V segment lost 0 bases and the J segment 5 bases; nucleotides outside the gene matches: 5. Per the germline V gene, CDR1 is SGDLS and CDR2 is YYNGEE. CDR3 protein: CASSVARTGDTGELFF. The CDR3 coding sequence is TGTGCCAGCAGCGTAGCCCGGACAGGGGATACCGGGGAGCTGTTTTTT.

CDR3 in amino acids: CSVRQGGSETQYF. The CDR3 coding sequence is TGCAGCGTTCGGCAGGGGGGTAGCGAGACCCAGTACTTC. The genes are TRBV29-1 and TRBJ2-5, with D possibly matching TRBD1 (7 bases). Per germline, CDR1 SQVTM and CDR2 ANQGSEA. The V end lost 5 bases, the J end lost 5 bases, and 15 bases lay between the germline ends. This CDR3 is built from 13 residues.

CDR3 in DNA: TGTGCCTGGAGTACCGGGACTAGCGCAGAGACCCAGTACTTC. Its protein is CAWSTGTSAETQYF. V usage is TRBV30 and J usage is TRBJ2-5, with 10 bases that match TRBD2. V was pared by 2 bases and J by 4 bases, with 4 bases of the junction left unmatched. Germline lookup yields CDR1 GTSNPN and CDR2 SVGIG (reference sequence). This CDR3 has 14 residues. Looking up the rest from reference TRBV30 and TRBJ2-5 gives the full variable domain: SQTIHQWPATLVQPVGSPLSLECTVEGTSNPNLYWYRQAAGRGLQLLFYSVGIGQISSEVPQNLSASRPQDRQFILSSKKLLLSDSGFYLCAWSTGTSAETQYFGPGTRLLVL.